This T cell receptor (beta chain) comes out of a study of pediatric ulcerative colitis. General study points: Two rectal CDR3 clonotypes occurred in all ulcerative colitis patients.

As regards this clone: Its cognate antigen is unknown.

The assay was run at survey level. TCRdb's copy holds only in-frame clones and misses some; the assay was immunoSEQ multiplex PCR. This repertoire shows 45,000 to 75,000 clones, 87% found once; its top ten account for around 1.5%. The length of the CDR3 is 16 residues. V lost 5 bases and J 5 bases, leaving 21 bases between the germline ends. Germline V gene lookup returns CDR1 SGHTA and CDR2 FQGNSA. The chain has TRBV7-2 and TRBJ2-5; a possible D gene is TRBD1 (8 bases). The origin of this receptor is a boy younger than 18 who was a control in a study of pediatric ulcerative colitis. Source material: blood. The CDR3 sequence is CASSLHNRGGEETQYF. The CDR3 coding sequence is TGTGCCAGCAGCCTCCATAACAGGGGGGGCGAGGAGACCCAGTACTTC.